These 21 T cell receptor beta chains were sequenced from one sample in a study of T cell responses to AZD1222 COVID-19 vaccine. Profiling relied on immunoSEQ multiplex PCR, and the TCRdb table lists in-frame clones only, not all of them. The sample comprises about 150,000 clones, 88% of which are singletons, and 3% to 3.5% rests with the top ten. Sequences were derived from peripheral blood, sampled on day 0 of AZD1222 vaccination. These receptors were obtained from an adult in good health.

The chain is built from TRBV6-5 and TRBJ2-5; tentatively, D is TRBD2 (6 bases). CDR1 and CDR2 from the germline V gene are MNHEY and SVGAGI. With 7 bases removed from V and 4 bases from J, the gap between germline ends came to 19 bases. The CDR3 is made up of 15 amino acids. The CDR3 coding sequence is TGTGCCAGCACCAAACCTCGGGAGCGTGGAGAGACCCAGTACTTC. Protein product: CASTKPRERGETQYF.

As to this clone: As the CDR3 is not closed by the conserved phenylalanine or tryptophan, this likely results from a read error. The gene calls are TRBV24-1 and TRBJ1-1; D gene uncertain. This CDR3 has 13 residues. The germline V and J ends were trimmed by 7 bases and 1 base, with 9 bases remaining between them. Germline CDR1 and CDR2: KGHDR and SFDVKD. This CDR3 reads CATRGGANTEAFL. The CDR3 coding sequence is TGTGCCACCAGGGGAGGTGCGAACACTGAAGCTTTCCTT.

The chain joins TRBV6-5 to TRBJ1-4; no definite D call. Trimming took 2 bases from V and 10 from J, leaving 11 bases between them. The CDR3 has 13 residues. Per the germline V gene, CDR1 is MNHEY and CDR2 is SVGAGI. Written as DNA, the CDR3 is TGTGCCAGCAGTTACGGTCGGGGAGGAAAACTGTTTTTT. Protein: CASSYGRGGKLFF.

V is TRBV2 and J is TRBJ2-3; TRBD1 might be the D (5 bases). CDR1 SNHLY and CDR2 FYNNEI come from the germline V gene. The V and J ends lost 4 bases and 1 base respectively, with 9 bases between them. The CDR3 consists of 14 residues. CDR3 nucleotides: TGTGCCAGCAGTGGGGGCTGGCGCACAGATACGCAGTATTTT. This encodes CASSGGWRTDTQYF.

This clone showed up just a few times. The chain couples TRBV6-2 or TRBV6-3 to TRBJ2-5, with TRBD1 matching over 7 bases. J gave up 1 base and V 2 bases, and 7 bases lay outside the gene matches. The CDR3 is 16 residues long. Germline CDR1 MNHEY, CDR2 SVGEGT. CDR3: CASSYPTSGGQETQYF. Here the CDR3 DNA reads TGTGCCAGCAGTTACCCCACCTCAGGGGGCCAAGAGACCCAGTACTTC.

The chain uses TRBV7-8 and TRBJ2-4; possibly TRBD1 for D (6 bases). CDR3 length equals 12 residues. The V end was cut by 4 bases, the J end by 11 bases, with 12 bases between. CDR1 and CDR2 from the germline V gene are SGHVS and FQNEAQ. CDR3 bases: TGTGCCAGCAGCTCGGACAGTACCCTTCAGTACTTC. This gives the protein CASSSDSTLQYF.

This sequence joins TRBV19 and TRBJ1-5; no clear D. The germline V gene has CDR1 LNHDA and CDR2 SQIVND (reference sequence). V was shortened by 1 base and J by 4 bases, with 11 bases between the two germline ends. The CDR3 sequence is 15 residues long. The CDR3 spells CASSIAGGRNQPQHF. CDR3 sequence (DNA): TGTGCCAGTAGTATAGCGGGCGGCCGTAATCAGCCCCAGCATTTT. Using reference TRBV19 and TRBJ1-5 for the parts outside the CDR3, the full variable domain is DGGITQSPKYLFRKEGQNVTLSCEQNLNHDAMYWYRQDPGQGLRLIYYSQIVNDFQKGDIAEGYSVSREKKESFPLTVTSAQKNPTAFYLCASSIAGGRNQPQHFGDGTRLSIL.

This clone was observed once. The chain employs TRBV7-2 and TRBJ1-1; D is ambiguous. V lost 5 bases, J lost 1 base, and 8 bases lay in between. CDR1 and CDR2 from the germline V gene are SGHTA and FQGNSA. There are 13 residues in the CDR3. The CDR3 nucleotides read TGTGCCAGCAGCCCGACGAGGAACACTGAAGCTTTCTTT. This sequence encodes CASSPTRNTEAFF. The complete variable domain, with remaining parts taken from reference TRBV7-2 and TRBJ1-1, reads GAGVSQSPSNKVTEKGKDVELRCDPISGHTALYWYRQSLGQGLEFLIYFQGNSAPDKSGLPSDRFSAERTGGSVSTLTIQRTQQEDSAVYLCASSPTRNTEAFFGQGTRLTVV.

This chain's CDR3 is CASSFLITLGGGQETQYF. The CDR3 nucleotides read TGTGCCAGCAGTTTTTTAATTACTTTAGGCGGGGGGCAAGAGACCCAGTACTTC. The J gene is TRBJ2-5, the V gene TRBV28; 8 nucleotides match TRBD2. The length of the CDR3 is 18 residues. V was clipped by 3 bases and J by 2 bases; unmatched bases: 14. Germline lookup yields CDR1 MDHEN and CDR2 SYDVKM.

The J gene is TRBJ1-2, the V gene TRBV5-1; the match to TRBD1 covers 7 bases. Germline assignment: CDR1 SGHRS and CDR2 YFSETQ. Trimming cost V 3 bases and J 4 bases; bases outside gene matches: 6. The CDR3 loop spans 14 amino acids. The CDR3 loop is CASSSRQGSYGYTF. CDR3 sequence (DNA): TGCGCCAGCAGCTCGCGACAGGGATCCTATGGCTACACCTTC.

The J gene is TRBJ2-7, the V gene TRBV7-9, with 7 nucleotides matching TRBD2. The V and J ends lost 5 bases and 6 bases, in that order; junction bases with no gene match: 4. The CDR3 extends over 12 amino acids. Germline-derived CDR1 and CDR2 are SEHNR and FQNEAQ (reference sequence). CDR3 nucleotide sequence: TGTGCCAGCAGCCCACGGGGGGTCGAGCAGTACTTC. Encoded protein: CASSPRGVEQYF.

The V call is TRBV5-6, the J call TRBJ1-2; D remains ambiguous. V was cut by 4 bases and J by 2 bases, with 15 bases left in between. The CDR3 extends over 15 amino acids. From germline, CDR1 is SGHDT and CDR2 YYEEEE. CDR3 region: CASSPVTASNYGYTF. The CDR3 DNA reads TGTGCCAGCAGCCCGGTAACAGCGTCCAACTATGGCTACACCTTC.

The chain carries TRBV27 and TRBJ1-2; D might be TRBD1 (5 bases). V lost 5 bases, J lost 8 bases, and 12 bases lay in between. This CDR3 contains 12 residues. Germline CDR1 is MNHEY and CDR2 is SMNVEV (reference sequence). The CDR3 sequence: CASSGGSRGYTF. CDR3 bases: TGTGCCAGCAGTGGGGGTTCGAGAGGCTACACCTTC.

The CDR3 DNA reads as TGTGCCAGTTCGGAGAGCTCCTACGAGCAGTACTTC. Translating it yields CASSESSYEQYF. The V gene is TRBV19, the J gene TRBJ2-7; D uncertain. Germline CDR1 LNHDA, CDR2 SQIVND (reference sequence). This CDR3 comprises 12 residues. V was shortened by 8 bases and J by 0 bases, with 8 bases between the two germline ends.

The V gene is TRBV18, the J gene TRBJ2-7, with 7 nucleotides matching TRBD1. V lost 5 bases, J lost 5 bases, and 12 bases stayed unmatched. Germline CDR1 is KGHSH and CDR2 is LQKENI. The CDR3 length is 15 residues. As DNA, the CDR3 is TGTGCCAGCTCAACGAGACAGGGAAAGGGCGACGAGCAGTACTTC. This translates into CASSTRQGKGDEQYF. Together with reference TRBV18 and TRBJ2-7, the CDR3 gives the full variable domain: NAGVMQNPRHLVRRRGQEARLRCSPMKGHSHVYWYRQLPEEGLKFMVYLQKENIIDESGMPKERFSAEFPKEGPSILRIQQVVRGDSAAYFCASSTRQGKGDEQYFGPGTRLTVT.

The J gene is TRBJ1-2, the V gene TRBV10-3, with D maybe TRBD1 (6 bases). This CDR3 region has 13 residues. V lost 9 bases to trimming and J lost 2 bases, with 13 bases between them. Germline CDR1 is ENHRY and CDR2 is SYGVKD. The DNA of the CDR3 is TGTGCCATACCGGGACAAATGAACTATGGCTACACCTTC. This translates into CAIPGQMNYGYTF.

J is TRBJ2-3 and V is TRBV2; unclear D gene. The CDR3 consists of 12 residues. V was pared by 3 bases and J by 2 bases, with 3 bases between. The germline gives CDR1 SNHLY, CDR2 FYNNEI. CDR3 sequence reads: CASSEDTDTQYF. The DNA of the CDR3 is TGTGCCAGCAGTGAGGACACAGATACGCAGTATTTT.

J is TRBJ2-2 and V is TRBV27, with 7 nucleotides matching TRBD1. The CDR3 has 13 amino acids. J lost 7 bases, V lost 7 bases, and 6 bases had no gene match. Germline lookup yields CDR1 MNHEY and CDR2 SMNVEV (reference sequence). CDR3 loop: CASNRQGNGELFF. Written as DNA, the CDR3 is TGTGCCAGCAACCGACAGGGAAACGGGGAGCTGTTTTTT.

This rearrangement joins TRBV11-2 to TRBJ2-7, with unresolved D. Germline loops: CDR1 SGHAT, CDR2 FQNNGV. CDR3 size: 13 residues. Trimming pared 6 bases from V and 1 base from J, leaving 10 bases between. The CDR3 loop reads CASSSGQSYEQYF. CDR3 in DNA: TGTGCCAGCAGTTCGGGTCAATCCTACGAGCAGTACTTC.

This rearrangement joins TRBV7-2 to TRBJ2-7; 7 nucleotides align to TRBD1. Losses at the gene ends were 5 bases for V and 3 bases for J; bases not matched to a gene: 7. This CDR3 contains 14 residues. Germline CDR1 is SGHTA and CDR2 is FQGNSA. The CDR3 DNA reads as TGTGCCAGCAGCCACGGACAGGTACGCTACGAGCAGTACTTC. Protein: CASSHGQVRYEQYF.

The V and J genes are TRBV29-1 and TRBJ1-1; D is undetermined. Looked up from germline, CDR1 is SQVTM and CDR2 is ANQGSEA. CDR3 length: 12 residues. Trimming stripped 3 bases from V and 4 bases from J, with 9 bases between. CDR3 residues: CSVEEETTEAFF. The CDR3 bases are TGCAGCGTTGAGGAGGAGACCACTGAAGCTTTCTTT.